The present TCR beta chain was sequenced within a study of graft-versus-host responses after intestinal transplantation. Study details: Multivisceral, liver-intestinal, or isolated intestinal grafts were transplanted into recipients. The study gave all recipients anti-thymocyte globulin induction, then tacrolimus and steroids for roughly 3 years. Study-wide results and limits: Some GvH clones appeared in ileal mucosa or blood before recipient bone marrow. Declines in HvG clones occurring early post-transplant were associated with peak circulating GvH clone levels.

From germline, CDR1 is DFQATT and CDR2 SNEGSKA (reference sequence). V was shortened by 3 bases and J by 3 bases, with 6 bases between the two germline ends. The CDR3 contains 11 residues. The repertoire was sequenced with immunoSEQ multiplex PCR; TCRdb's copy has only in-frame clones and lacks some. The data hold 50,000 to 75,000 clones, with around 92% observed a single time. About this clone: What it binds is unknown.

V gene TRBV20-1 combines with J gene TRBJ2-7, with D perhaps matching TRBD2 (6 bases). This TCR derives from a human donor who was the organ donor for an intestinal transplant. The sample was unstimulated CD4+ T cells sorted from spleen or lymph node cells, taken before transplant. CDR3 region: CSARDYYEQYF. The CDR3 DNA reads TGCAGTGCTAGGGACTACTACGAGCAGTACTTC.